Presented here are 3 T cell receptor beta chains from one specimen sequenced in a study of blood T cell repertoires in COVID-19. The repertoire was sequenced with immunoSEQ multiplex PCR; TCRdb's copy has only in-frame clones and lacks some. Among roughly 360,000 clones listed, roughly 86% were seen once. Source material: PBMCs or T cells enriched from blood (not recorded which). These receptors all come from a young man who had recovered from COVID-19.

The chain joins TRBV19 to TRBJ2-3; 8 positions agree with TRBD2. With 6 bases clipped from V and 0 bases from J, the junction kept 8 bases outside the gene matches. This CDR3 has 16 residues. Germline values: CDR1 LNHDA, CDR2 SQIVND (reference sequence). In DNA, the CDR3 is TGTGCCAGTAGGGCGCCGGGGGGGACTAGCACAGATACGCAGTATTTT. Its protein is CASRAPGGTSTDTQYF.

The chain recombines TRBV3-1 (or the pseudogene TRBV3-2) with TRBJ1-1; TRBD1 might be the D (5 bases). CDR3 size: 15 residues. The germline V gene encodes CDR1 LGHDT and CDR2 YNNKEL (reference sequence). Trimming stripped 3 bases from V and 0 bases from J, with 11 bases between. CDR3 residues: CASSQSGSMNTEAFF. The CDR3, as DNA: TGTGCCAGCAGCCAGTCAGGGTCTATGAACACTGAAGCTTTCTTT.

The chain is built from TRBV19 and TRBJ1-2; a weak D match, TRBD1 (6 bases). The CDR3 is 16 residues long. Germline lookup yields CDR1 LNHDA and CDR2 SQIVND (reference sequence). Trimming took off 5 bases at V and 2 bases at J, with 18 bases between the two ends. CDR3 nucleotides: TGTGCCAGTAGTGCGACCCCAGGGGTAACGAACTATGGCTACACCTTC. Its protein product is CASSATPGVTNYGYTF.